Below are 10 T cell receptor beta chains sequenced from a single sample in a study of OX40 agonist ivuxolimab in advanced cancers. Using immunoSEQ multiplex PCR, the repertoire was profiled, and TCRdb retains in-frame clones only, with some absent. The sample gives about 98,000 clones, approximately 88% of which show up once; over 0.4% is in the top ten. Material: CD4+ or CD8+ T cells sorted from blood, obtained in a trial of the OX40 agonist ivuxolimab. The receptors shown here come from an adult with an advanced solid tumor such as melanoma, head and neck, liver or kidney cancer.

The chain couples TRBV7-2 to TRBJ1-1; 9 bases match TRBD1. Losses at the gene ends were 3 bases for V and 1 base for J; bases not matched to a gene: 0. The CDR3 is made up of 14 amino acids. CDR1 is SGHTA, CDR2 FQGNSA, per germline. The chain's CDR3 is CASSLGQGNTEAFF. DNA for the CDR3: TGTGCCAGCAGCTTGGGACAGGGGAACACTGAAGCTTTCTTT. Drawing the rest from reference TRBV7-2 and TRBJ1-1, the complete variable domain is GAGVSQSPSNKVTEKGKDVELRCDPISGHTALYWYRQSLGQGLEFLIYFQGNSAPDKSGLPSDRFSAERTGGSVSTLTIQRTQQEDSAVYLCASSLGQGNTEAFFGQGTRLTVV.

The chain recombines TRBV19 with TRBJ2-6; TRBD1 aligns across 8 bases. Per germline, CDR1 LNHDA and CDR2 SQIVND (reference sequence). The CDR3 runs 18 residues. J gave up 3 bases and V 6 bases, and 13 bases lay outside the gene matches. CDR3 nucleotides: TGTGCCAGTAGGAACGACCCGCGGGACAGGCATGGGGCCAACGTCCTGACTTTC. Its protein product is CASRNDPRDRHGANVLTF.

The gene calls are TRBV4-2 and TRBJ1-1, with TRBD1 as a possible D gene (6 bases). V lost 1 base and J 1 base, leaving 16 bases between the germline ends. Per the germline V gene, CDR1 is LGHNA and CDR2 is YNFKEQ. The CDR3 length is 17 residues. CDR3 coding DNA: TGTGCCAGCAGCCAAGTCGGGGGGCTATTCAGGAACACTGAAGCTTTCTTT. This gives the protein CASSQVGGLFRNTEAFF.

This clone was observed a handful of times. This rearrangement joins TRBV7-3 to TRBJ1-1; possible D gene TRBD1, 5 bases. CDR1 is SGHTA and CDR2 is FQGTGA in the germline V gene. The CDR3 spans 14 residues. Trimming pared 0 bases from V and 1 base from J, leaving 6 bases between. In nucleotides, the CDR3 is TGTGCCAGCAGCTTAACCGGGGCGAACACTGAAGCTTTCTTT. Translation: CASSLTGANTEAFF.

A note on this clone: Other DNA sequences in the same sample also yield this CDR3. This CDR3 is CASSPGAEYTGELFF. The CDR3 DNA is TGTGCCAGCAGCCCCGGAGCGGAATACACCGGGGAGCTGTTTTTT. The chain combines TRBV7-3 with TRBJ2-2; tentative D call: TRBD2 (5 bases). The CDR3 runs 15 residues. Trimming took 5 bases from V and 3 from J, leaving 13 bases between them. From germline, CDR1 is SGHTA and CDR2 FQGTGA. Looking up the rest from reference TRBV7-3 and TRBJ2-2 gives the full variable domain: GAGVSQTPSNKVTEKGKYVELRCDPISGHTALYWYRQSLGQGPEFLIYFQGTGAADDSGLPNDRFFAVRPEGSVSTLKIQRTERGDSAVYLCASSPGAEYTGELFFGEGSRLTVL.

There are a few counts of this clone. The chain has TRBV5-1 and TRBJ1-6; D possibly corresponds to TRBD1 (6 bases). Trimming shortened V by 4 bases and J by 5 bases, and 13 bases separated the two germline ends. The CDR3 covers 15 residues. CDR1 and CDR2 (germline): SGHRS, YFSETQ. CDR3 protein: CASSLRGGDNSPLHF. CDR3 nucleotide sequence: TGCGCCAGCAGCCTCCGAGGGGGAGATAATTCACCCCTCCACTTT.

This sequence joins TRBV5-4 and TRBJ2-7, with D possibly called TRBD1 or TRBD2 (7 bases each). This CDR3 has 16 residues. V was cut by 2 bases and J by 3 bases, with 18 bases left in between. From germline, CDR1 is SGHNT and CDR2 YYREEE (reference sequence). CDR3 nucleotide sequence: TGTGCCAGCAGCTTCGGGAGGACAGGTGATAACTACGAGCAGTACTTC. Its translation is CASSFGRTGDNYEQYF.

The CDR3 DNA is TGTGCCAGCAGATGGAGTAGTTTGGGGAACACTGAAGCTTTCTTT. Its protein is CASRWSSLGNTEAFF. V and J are TRBV2 and TRBJ1-1; unclear D gene. Trimming removed 6 bases at V and 1 base at J, with 15 bases between. The CDR3 runs to 15 residues. Germline V gene sequence: CDR1 SNHLY, CDR2 FYNNEI.

V gene TRBV7-3 combines with J gene TRBJ2-1; the match to TRBD2 covers 8 bases. Trimming took 2 bases from V and 4 from J; bases not matched to a gene: 13. Germline CDR1 reads SGHTA; CDR2 reads FQGTGA. This CDR3 is 18 amino acids long. The CDR3 DNA is TGTGCCAGCAGCTTAGGGGTGGGGCAGCGGGGGAAGTACAATGAGCAGTTCTTC. Translating it yields CASSLGVGQRGKYNEQFF.

V and J are TRBV9 and TRBJ2-1; 10 bases match TRBD1. V lost 5 bases, J lost 9 bases, and 8 bases stayed unmatched. Per the germline V gene, CDR1 is SGDLS and CDR2 is YYNGEE. The CDR3 length is 14 residues. The CDR3 DNA reads TGTGCCAGCAGTGACGGACAGGGGGACCCTGAGCAGTTCTTC. Protein product: CASSDGQGDPEQFF.